This T cell receptor beta chain was sequenced in a study of T cells after yellow fever vaccination. Findings and limits, study-wide: A large majority of primary-vaccination clones showed up again after the booster (under 98% CD4, about 90% CD8). Only a minor proportion of clonotypes was detected across both CD4 and CD8 compartments.

The CDR3 covers 14 residues. Trimming pared 6 bases from V and 1 base from J, leaving 10 bases between. On this clonotype: What it binds is not known.

A 5'RACE template-switching step, the method used to make TCR cDNA, added a universal primer site and UMIs. Each CDR3 protein gets one entry after TCRdb re-called the 5' RACE reads with MiXCR. This sample has 120,000 or so distinct CDR3 sequences, with 13% to 15% found just once. The sample here was CD8+ T cells sorted from PBMCs, taken 5 days after the yellow fever booster vaccination. The origin of this receptor is a young man who received the YFV17D yellow fever vaccine. This chain links TRBV12-3 or TRBV12-4 with TRBJ1-5; D ambiguous. This CDR3 reads CASSPFQSNQPQHF. The DNA for the CDR3 is TGTGCCAGCAGCCCATTCCAGAGCAATCAGCCCCAGCATTTT.